The T cell receptor beta chain described here comes from a study of blood T cells in healthy people across ages. Details on this clonotype: At one boundary the junction diverges from the germline segment, which might be a read error.

Germline values: CDR1 SGHTA, CDR2 FQGTGA. CDR3 size: 16 residues. A J-beta primer mix and a sample-barcoded 5' primer were used in a second PCR of about 7 to 12 cycles. MiXCR was run by TCRdb on the 5' RACE reads, yielding one entry per CDR3 protein. The sample contains about 1.8 million distinct CDR3 sequences, 49% of which appear only once. Input material: blood. This rearrangement joins TRBV7-3 to TRBJ2-3; TRBD1 matches 7 bases. This clonotype was sampled from a woman between 40 and 50 years old in good health. CDR3 sequence reads: CASSSPGGSVTDTRYF. CDR3 bases: TGTGCCAGCAGCTCTCCAGGGGGTTCGGTCACAGATACGCGGTATTTT.